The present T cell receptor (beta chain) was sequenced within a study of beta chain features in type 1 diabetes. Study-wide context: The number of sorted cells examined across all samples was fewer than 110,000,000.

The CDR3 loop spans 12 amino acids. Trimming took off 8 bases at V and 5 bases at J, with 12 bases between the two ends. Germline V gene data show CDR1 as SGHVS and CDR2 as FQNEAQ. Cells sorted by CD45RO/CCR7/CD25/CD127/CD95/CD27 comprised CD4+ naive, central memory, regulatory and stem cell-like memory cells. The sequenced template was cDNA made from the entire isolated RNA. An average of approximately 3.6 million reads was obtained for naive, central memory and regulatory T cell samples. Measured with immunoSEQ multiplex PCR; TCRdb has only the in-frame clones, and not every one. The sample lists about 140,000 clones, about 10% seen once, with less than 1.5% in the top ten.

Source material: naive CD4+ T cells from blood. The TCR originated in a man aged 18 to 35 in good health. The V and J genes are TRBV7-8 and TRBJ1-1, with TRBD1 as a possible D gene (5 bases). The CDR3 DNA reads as TGTGCCAGCTCAGCCCGGGGGACTGAAGCTTTCTTT. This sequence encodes CASSARGTEAFF. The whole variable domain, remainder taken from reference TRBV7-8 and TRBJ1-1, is GAGVSQSPRYKVAKRGQDVALRCDPISGHVSLFWYQQALGQGPEFLTYFQNEAQLDKSGLPSDRFFAERPEGSVSTLKIQRTQQEDSAVYLCASSARGTEAFFGQGTRLTVV.